The T cell receptor (beta chain) under discussion was sequenced for a study of T cell repertoires in cytomegalovirus infection. Study context: Both CMV infection and a matching HLA type were indicated by public TCR beta signatures.

As for this clonotype: Its target is not known.

Germline lookup yields CDR1 LGHNA and CDR2 YSLEER. Trimming stripped 0 bases from V and 6 bases from J, with 20 bases between. CDR3 size: 17 residues. A single record per CDR3 protein comes from TCRdb applying MiXCR to the reads. In the table there are under 850,000 distinct CDR3 sequences, roughly 36% of which are singletons. Study-wide points: CMV-specific TCR beta clonotypes restricted by HLA-C were the ones dominating the ex vivo response.

What was sequenced was PBMCs. The rearrangement joins TRBV4-3 to TRBJ1-2; tentatively, D is TRBD1 (5 bases). This sequence was found in a human donor in good health (CMV status not recorded). Some clones in this sample may be carry-over from other donors' samples. The CDR3 bases are TGCGCCAGCAGCCAAGATAGACAGACGGAAGATCGACATGGCTACACCTTC. Amino acids: CASSQDRQTEDRHGYTF.